This TCR beta chain was documented in a study of siplizumab effects on memory and regulatory T cells. Study-wide results and caveats: The study found naive T cells seemingly more diverse than memory cells and seemingly major alloresponse contributors. Siplizumab significantly brought down the alloreactive sequences that trace back to unstimulated CD4+ memory cells.

Produced via immunoSEQ multiplex PCR; TCRdb's table is partial and in-frame only. The sample yields 100,000 to 120,000 clones, about 92% seen once. With respect to this clone: Its target is not known.

This CDR3 spans 13 amino acids. Germline-derived CDR1 and CDR2 are SGHDT and YYEEEE. Trimming left V 0 bases short and J 7 bases short, with 8 bases between. Sequencing input: CD4+ T cells sorted from blood. The sequence was obtained from a human donor in good health. V usage is TRBV5-6 and J usage is TRBJ1-5, with no clear D. The CDR3 nucleotides are TGTGCCAGCAGCTTGGGGGGAGCCCAGCCCCAGCATTTT. Translation: CASSLGGAQPQHF.